One T cell receptor (beta chain) is described in this entry. Its antigen is unknown. No quality values exist for individual bases; no much larger clone is one base distant. This entry comes from a study of identical twins (TCRdb year 2016). Background on the whole study: The study deep-sequenced TCR alpha and beta repertoires from monozygotic twins, unrelated adults of various ages and cord blood to test whether fetal clonotypes persist. To rule out contamination, the twin experiments were replicated at different times with different library preparation protocols.

Including the terminal cysteine and phenylalanine, the CDR3 comprises 15 residues. The sequence is cut down to CDR3 DNA, 45 bases in frame from base 1. V and J are truncated by 3 bases and 8 bases respectively, leaving an intervening sequence of 16 bases. CDR1 and CDR2 are drawn from the germline V gene (reference sequence): LNHNV, YYDKDF. The method behind the library was 5' RACE. These reads were obtained on an Illumina HiSeq 2000. A universal primer binding site was added through template switching, and the final cDNA carried a unique molecular identifier so that TCR cDNA molecules could be counted accurately. First-strand cDNA for TCR alpha and beta chains was synthesized from specific primers in the conserved constant-segment region. To control for contamination, each cDNA library was double barcoded with a SMART-Mk sample barcode plus Illumina barcodes. TruSeq adapter sequences and Illumina sample barcodes were added in two successive PCR steps. The TCR alpha and beta cDNA libraries were sequenced on the Illumina HiSeq platform using custom primers. Regarding the original processing steps: Unique molecular identifiers were extracted from raw reads with MiGEC, and CDR3 positions were determined with MiXCR. Recombination models were inferred per individual with the repgenHMM and IGoR tools using an EM algorithm. The tcR package in R was used for shared clonotype analysis, with sharing normalized by the product of cloneset sizes. To study raw recombination free of thymic and clonal selection effects, out-of-frame nonproductive sequences were analyzed. TCRdb's own reprocessing of the public reads used fastp at Q25 and MiXCR and kept productive beta chains. Rows with a matching CDR3 protein are joined into one entry that keeps the most common DNA and genes. TCRdb's processing, not the study's, gives the V and J calls here. The sample profile shows approximately 500,000 distinct CDR3 sequences; 20% to 25% of them were found once. About 3% of the sample belongs to the ten largest clones.

Broad study findings and their caveats: Compared with coincidental sharing between unrelated individuals, an excess of low generation-probability sequences was observed among out-of-frame TCR alpha sequences shared between twins. Because the same donors could not be followed over many years, the conclusions depended on cross-sectional statistical analysis. Recombination models systematically underestimated out-of-frame TCR alpha sharing in monozygotic twins but agreed with sharing between unrelated individuals. Zero-insertion analyses could be partly confounded by invariant T cells such as MAIT and iNKT, although diverse VJ usage argued against such confounding for most clonotypes. Excess twin sharing in beta out-of-frame sequences was weaker because fewer shared sequences lowered the signal-to-noise ratio. Abundant cord blood beta clonotypes carried fewer insertions; young adult naive repertoires showed a weaker similar trend, while memory repertoires showed none.

Every donor was a healthy Caucasian. Three pairs of female monozygotic twins, all aged 18 to 29 years, made up the twin cohort. Positive isolation kits from Invitrogen were used to isolate CD4+ and CD8+ T cell populations. The same sample was also studied in work on T cells expressing NK-cell markers. Per the second study: Three sorted T-cell subsets (CD3+CD56+NKG2C+, CD3+CD56+NKG2C- and CD3+CD56-NKG2C+) from fewer than 10 donors had their TCR beta-chain repertoires profiled. Of the eight sequenced donors, seven were found to be HCMV-seropositive and one was found to be HCMV-seronegative. In several experiments an anti-gammadeltaTCR antibody was added to restrict sorting to alphabetaTCR-expressing T cells. For about 6 donors, the dominant CD3+CD56+NKG2C+ clonotypes were among the top 10 CD8+ clonotypes and accounted for about 1.0-7.0% of CD8+ T cells. Those dominant clonotypes were again the most abundant among CD3+CD56-NKG2C+ cells in four donors, at roughly 25-60.1%. It remained unclear whether the expanded NKG2C-expressing T cell clones were specific for HCMV antigens. The eight sequenced donors were randomly selected healthy volunteers, three men and five women. To determine HCMV serostatus, a commercial ELISA kit was used to detect HCMV-specific IgG in serum. Reads were demultiplexed and grouped by UMI with MIGEC, and clonotypes were assembled and quantified with MiTCR. Only TCR cDNA sequences supported by at least two reads were kept to exclude erroneous sequences. The tcR package was used for downstream repertoire analysis, with clonotypes matched between fractions based on CDR3 nucleotide sequence plus V segment. VDJmatch was used to annotate antigen specificity against VDJdb, with one amino acid substitution in CDR3 allowed.

The receptor chain draws on TRBV15 and TRBJ1-4; the D region possibly corresponds to TRBD1 (6 bases align). The sequenced material came from CD4+ T cells sorted from blood. The TCR originated in a woman under 30 in good health. The CDR3 protein sequence reads: CATSRLGTSREKLFF. The base sequence is TGTGCCACCAGCAGGCTAGGGACAAGCAGGGAAAAACTGTTTTTT.